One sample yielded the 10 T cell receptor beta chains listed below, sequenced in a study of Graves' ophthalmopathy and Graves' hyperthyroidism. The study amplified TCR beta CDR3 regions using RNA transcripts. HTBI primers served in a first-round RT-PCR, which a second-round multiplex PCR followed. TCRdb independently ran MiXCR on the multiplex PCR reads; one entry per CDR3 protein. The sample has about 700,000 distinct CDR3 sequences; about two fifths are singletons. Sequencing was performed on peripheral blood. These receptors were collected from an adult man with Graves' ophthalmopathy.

The CDR3: CASSQRQALLGGSPLHF. DNA for the CDR3: TGCGCCAGCAGCCAGAGACAGGCGCTCCTAGGAGGTTCACCCCTCCACTTT. The V gene is TRBV4-1, the J gene TRBJ1-6; tentative D call: TRBD1 (6 bases). This CDR3 has 17 residues. Germline-derived CDR1 and CDR2 are MGHRA and YSYEKL. The V end lost 3 bases, the J end lost 9 bases, and 21 bases lay between the germline ends.

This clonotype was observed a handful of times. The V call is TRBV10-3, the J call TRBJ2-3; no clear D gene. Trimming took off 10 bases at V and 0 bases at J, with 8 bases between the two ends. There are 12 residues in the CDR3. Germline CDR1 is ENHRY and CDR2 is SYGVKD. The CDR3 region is CATQDSTDTQYF. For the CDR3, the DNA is TGTGCCACCCAGGACAGCACAGATACGCAGTATTTT.

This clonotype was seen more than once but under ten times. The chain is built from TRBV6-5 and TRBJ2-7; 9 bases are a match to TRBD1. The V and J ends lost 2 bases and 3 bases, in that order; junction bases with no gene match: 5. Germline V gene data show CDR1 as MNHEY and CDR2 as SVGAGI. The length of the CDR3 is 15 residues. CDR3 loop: CASSYPRQGDYEQYF. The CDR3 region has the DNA TGTGCCAGCAGTTACCCAAGACAGGGGGACTACGAGCAGTACTTC.

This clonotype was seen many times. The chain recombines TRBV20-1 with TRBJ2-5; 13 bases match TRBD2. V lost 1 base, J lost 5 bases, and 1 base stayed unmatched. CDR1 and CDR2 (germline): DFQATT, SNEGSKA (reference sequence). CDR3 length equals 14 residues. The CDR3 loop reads CSARGTSGSETQYF. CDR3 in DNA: TGCAGTGCTAGAGGGACTAGCGGGAGTGAGACCCAGTACTTC.

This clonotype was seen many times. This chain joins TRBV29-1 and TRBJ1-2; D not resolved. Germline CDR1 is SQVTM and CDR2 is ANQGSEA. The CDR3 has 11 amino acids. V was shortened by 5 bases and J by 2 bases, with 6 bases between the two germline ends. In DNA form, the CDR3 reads TGCAGCGTTTGGAGCAACTATGGCTACACCTTC. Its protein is CSVWSNYGYTF. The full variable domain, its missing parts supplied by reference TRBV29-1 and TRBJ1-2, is SAVISQKPSRDICQRGTSLTIQCQVDSQVTMMFWYRQQPGQSLTLIATANQGSEATYESGFVIDKFPISRPNLTFSTLTVSNMSPEDSSIYLCSVWSNYGYTFGSGTRLTVV.

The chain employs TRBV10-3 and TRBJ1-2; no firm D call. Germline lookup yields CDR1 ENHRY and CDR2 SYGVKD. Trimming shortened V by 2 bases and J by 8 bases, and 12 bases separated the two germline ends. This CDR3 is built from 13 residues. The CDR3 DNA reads TGTGCCATCAGTGAGGCCTCTAGGGAGGGCTACACCTTC. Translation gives CAISEASREGYTF.

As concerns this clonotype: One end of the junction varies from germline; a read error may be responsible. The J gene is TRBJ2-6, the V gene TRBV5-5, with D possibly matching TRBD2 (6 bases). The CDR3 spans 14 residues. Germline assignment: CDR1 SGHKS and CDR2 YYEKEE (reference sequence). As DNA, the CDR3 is TGCGCCAGCAGCCCAGCGGGTGGGGGCAACGTCCTGACTTTC. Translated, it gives CASSPAGGGNVLTF.

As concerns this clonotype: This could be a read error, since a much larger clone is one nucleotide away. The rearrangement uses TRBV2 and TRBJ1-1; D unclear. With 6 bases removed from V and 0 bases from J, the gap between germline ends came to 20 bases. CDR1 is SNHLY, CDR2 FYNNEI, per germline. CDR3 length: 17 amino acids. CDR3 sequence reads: CASRTLVPVGMNTEAFF. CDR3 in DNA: TGTGCCAGCAGAACCCTCGTCCCAGTGGGAATGAACACTGAAGCTTTCTTT. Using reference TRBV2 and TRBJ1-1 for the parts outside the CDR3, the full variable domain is EPEVTQTPSHQVTQMGQEVILRCVPISNHLYFYWYRQILGQKVEFLVSFYNNEISEKSEIFDDQFSVERPDGSNFTLKIRSTKLEDSAMYFCASRTLVPVGMNTEAFFGQGTRLTVV.

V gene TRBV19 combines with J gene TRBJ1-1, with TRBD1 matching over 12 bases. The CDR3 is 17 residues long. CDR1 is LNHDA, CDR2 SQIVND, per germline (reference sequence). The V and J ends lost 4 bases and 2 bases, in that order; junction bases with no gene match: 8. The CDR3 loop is CASSKHTGTGGNTEAFF. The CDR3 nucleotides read TGTGCCAGTAGTAAACACACCGGGACAGGGGGCAACACTGAAGCTTTCTTT.

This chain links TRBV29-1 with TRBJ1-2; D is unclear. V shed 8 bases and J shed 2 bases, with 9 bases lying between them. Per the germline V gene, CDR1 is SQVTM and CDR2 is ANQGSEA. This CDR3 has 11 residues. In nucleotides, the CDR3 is TGCAGCAGTGGGGTAAACTATGGCTACACCTTC. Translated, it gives CSSGVNYGYTF.